Described below is a single T cell receptor (beta chain) sequence and its context. This clonotype was detected many times. Its specific antigen is unknown. Nothing much larger sits one base from this clone, and base qualities are not available. The study was a case-control design nested within a healthcare worker cohort in London, UK, with weekly nasopharyngeal swab PCR tests and blood sampling. Healthcare workers were recruited between 23 and 31 March 2020, during the week of the UK lockdown, and were followed weekly for up to about 15 weeks. V trim: 2 bases; J trim: 4 bases; unmatched bases: 7. From the germline V gene, CDR1 is MNHEY and CDR2 is SVGEGT. The CDR3 sequence holds 16 residues, the cysteine and phenylalanine included. Of the read, only the CDR3 DNA is kept; its 48 bases are in frame from base 1. To prepare the library, 5' RACE was applied. Sequenced on a NextSeq 500. To correct for sequencing error and PCR bias, the TCR library protocol tagged individual cDNA molecules with unique molecular identifiers. Sequencing covered both TCR alpha and beta chains, and within each sample the abundances of alpha and beta sequences were tightly co-correlated. Per the authors' processing: Decombinator V4 was used to perform V gene, J gene and CDR3 annotation of TCR sequences. Expanded TCRs were defined as changing significantly between any two time points under a Poisson model with p below 0.0001. TCR abundances were normalised to the total number of TCRs sequenced in each sample and reported as counts per million. MAIT TCRs were defined by TRAV1-2 paired with TRAJ12, TRAJ20 or TRAJ33, and iNKT TCRs by TRAV10 paired with TRAJ18. A search of VDJdb, accessed on 1 November 2021, was run for TCRs annotated to CMV, EBV and SARS-CoV-2, with TCRs annotated for multiple antigens excluded. Through fastp at Q25 and MiXCR, TCRdb rebuilt clones from the public reads, retaining in-frame beta chains. Merged by CDR3 protein, the rows form single entries marked with the most common genes and DNA. For this entry, the V and J calls and clone size follow TCRdb and not the study's own pipeline. The table for this sample lists about 60,000 distinct CDR3 sequences; over 7.5% of them were counted only once. In total, the top ten clones hold less than 10% of the sample.

The data originate from a study of early T cells in non-severe SARS-CoV-2 infection (TCRdb year 2021). In terms of the full investigation: TCR sequencing used bulk RNA from unsorted whole blood, so alpha and beta chains could not be paired. On the study overall, not on this receptor specifically: VDJdb matching was skewed toward anti-spike CD8 responses and likely underestimated virus-specific expansions by missing private and CD4 specificities.

The sequence came from an adult who was a healthcare worker with PCR-confirmed SARS-CoV-2 infection or an uninfected control (not recorded which). Sequencing was performed on whole blood. This sequence uses TRBV6-2 or TRBV6-3 and TRBJ2-3, with TRBD2 identical over 9 junction bases. The nucleotides are TGTGCCAGCAGTTACGGGGTAGCGGGAGATGCAGATACGCAGTATTTT. Its translation reads: CASSYGVAGDADTQYF.